One sample yielded the 22 T cell receptor beta chains listed below, sequenced in a study of Ad26.COV2.S vaccination and SARS-CoV-2 variants. As to treatment: roughly 19 received Ad26.COV2.S at low or high dose, single or two shots; roughly 5 received placebo; per-sample allocation not given. The samples were gathered on day 63 after the first injection of vaccine or placebo. The assay was immunoSEQ multiplex PCR, and TCRdb's table has in-frame clones only and misses some. The table lists about 350,000 clones, about 88% of them singletons. The specimen was peripheral blood, collected in a trial of Ad26.COV2.S vaccine versus placebo. Every receptor here comes from a person between 18 and 65 years old who received the Ad26.COV2.S COVID-19 vaccine or a placebo.

Concerning this clone itself: The identical CDR3 is also encoded by other nucleotide sequences in the sample. The genes are TRBV7-9 and TRBJ1-5, with no clear D. Germline V gives CDR1 SEHNR, CDR2 FQNEAQ (reference sequence). Trimming removed 3 bases at V and 6 bases at J, with 6 bases between. CDR3 length equals 12 residues. The CDR3 reads CASSLGSQPQHF. The CDR3 coding sequence is TGTGCCAGCAGCTTGGGAAGTCAGCCCCAGCATTTT.

The gene calls are TRBV4-3 and TRBJ2-1; 10 positions match TRBD2. The length of the CDR3 is 18 residues. CDR1 and CDR2 (germline): LGHNA, YSLEER. Trimming removed 4 bases from V and 2 bases from J; junction bases left unmatched: 11. CDR3 protein: CASSPSSSGGQAYNEQFF. The CDR3 coding sequence is TGCGCCAGCAGCCCTTCCTCTAGCGGGGGCCAAGCCTACAATGAGCAGTTCTTC.

V usage is TRBV28 and J usage is TRBJ1-6; 7 nucleotides align to TRBD1. The germline V gene has CDR1 MDHEN and CDR2 SYDVKM. The CDR3 is 15 amino acids. V was pared by 5 bases and J by 11 bases, with 12 bases of the junction left unmatched. DNA of the CDR3: TGTGCCAGCAGTGACCCCGCCACAGGGGAGGCACCCCTCCACTTT. Its protein is CASSDPATGEAPLHF. Based on the CDR3 plus reference TRBV28 and TRBJ1-6, the full variable domain is DVKVTQSSRYLVKRTGEKVFLECVQDMDHENMFWYRQDPGLGLRLIYFSYDVKMKEKGDIPEGYSVSREKKERFSLILESASTNQTSMYLCASSDPATGEAPLHFGNGTRLTVT.

This chain links TRBV10-3 with TRBJ2-5; D might be TRBD2 (5 bases). V was pared by 4 bases and J by 0 bases, with 15 bases between. CDR1 ENHRY and CDR2 SYGVKD come from the germline V gene. The CDR3 extends over 16 amino acids. CDR3 residues: CAISGRSDSYQETQYF. CDR3 sequence (DNA): TGTGCCATCAGTGGGAGGTCGGACTCGTACCAAGAGACCCAGTACTTC.

The chain uses TRBV3-1 (or the pseudogene TRBV3-2) and TRBJ2-1, with D tentatively TRBD2 (5 bases). Germline V gene lookup returns CDR1 LGHDT and CDR2 YNNKEL (reference sequence). CDR3 size: 16 residues. With 0 bases removed from V and 7 bases from J, the gap between germline ends came to 16 bases. The DNA of the CDR3 is TGTGCCAGCAGCCAAGATCGGCTAGCCCTCGATAATGAGCAGTTCTTC. Translated: CASSQDRLALDNEQFF.

The table lists this clone with a few counts. The J gene is TRBJ1-2, the V gene TRBV19; no clear D gene. This CDR3 has 12 residues. V dropped 9 bases and J dropped 3 bases, with 11 bases sitting between them. Germline-derived CDR1 and CDR2 are LNHDA and SQIVND (reference sequence). The chain's CDR3 is CASHPKDYGYTF. In DNA, the CDR3 is TGTGCCAGCCACCCAAAGGACTATGGCTACACCTTC.

This clone occurred once. V is TRBV18 and J is TRBJ2-7; D possibly corresponds to TRBD2 (5 bases). The CDR3 runs to 19 residues. Deletions cut 2 bases from V and 2 bases from J, with 25 bases between. Germline V CDR1 and CDR2: KGHSH, LQKENI. CDR3: CASSPKLEGFYNPTYEQYF. CDR3 nucleotide sequence: TGTGCCAGCTCACCAAAACTCGAGGGCTTTTACAATCCCACCTACGAGCAGTACTTC. The full variable domain, completed using reference TRBV18 and TRBJ2-7, is NAGVMQNPRHLVRRRGQEARLRCSPMKGHSHVYWYRQLPEEGLKFMVYLQKENIIDESGMPKERFSAEFPKEGPSILRIQQVVRGDSAAYFCASSPKLEGFYNPTYEQYFGPGTRLTVT.

V usage is TRBV6-1 and J usage is TRBJ1-5; D unresolved. V shed 2 bases and J shed 4 bases, with 9 bases lying between them. Germline V gene data show CDR1 as MNHNS and CDR2 as SASEGT. The CDR3 loop spans 14 amino acids. DNA for the CDR3: TGTGCCAGCAGTGAAAGACGGCAAAATCAGCCCCAGCATTTT. Amino acids: CASSERRQNQPQHF.

The V call is TRBV14, the J call TRBJ2-7, with TRBD2 matching 13 bases. The V segment lost 10 bases and the J segment 6 bases; nucleotides outside the gene matches: 6. The CDR3 runs 13 residues. Germline-derived CDR1 and CDR2 are SGHDN and FVKESK. CDR3 residues: CATGLAGAGEQYF. Here the CDR3 DNA reads TGTGCCACCGGACTAGCGGGAGCGGGCGAGCAGTACTTC.

The chain carries TRBV4-2 and TRBJ1-2; no definite D call. Per the germline V gene, CDR1 is LGHNA and CDR2 is YNFKEQ. V lost 1 base to trimming and J lost 7 bases, with 19 bases between them. The CDR3 has 16 residues. The CDR3 coding sequence is TGTGCCAGCAGCCAAGCAGGCTTTAGGGTCTCAGGTGGCTACACCTTC. Residues: CASSQAGFRVSGGYTF.

This clone came up many times. This chain links TRBV7-8 with TRBJ1-2; D is perhaps TRBD1 (6 bases). The CDR3 is 15 residues long. CDR1 and CDR2 (germline): SGHVS, FQNEAQ. V was pared by 1 base and J by 7 bases, with 16 bases between. For the CDR3, the DNA is TGTGCCAGCAGCTTAGAAGTTTCGGGGGCGCGTGGCTACACCTTC. This sequence encodes CASSLEVSGARGYTF.

The rearrangement joins TRBV24-1 to TRBJ2-1, with 11 bases fitting TRBD2. V was pared by 7 bases and J by 3 bases, with 10 bases of the junction left unmatched. Germline V gene data show CDR1 as KGHDR and CDR2 as SFDVKD. The CDR3 covers 17 residues. The CDR3 DNA reads as TGTGCCACCAGCTCTGGGATTAGCGGGGGGGGCTACAATGAGCAGTTCTTC. Amino acids: CATSSGISGGGYNEQFF.

The chain carries TRBV28 and TRBJ1-5; D perhaps matches TRBD1 (6 bases). The V end lost 5 bases, the J end lost 3 bases, and 11 bases lay between the germline ends. The CDR3 extends over 14 amino acids. CDR1 is MDHEN, CDR2 SYDVKM, per germline. The CDR3 nucleotides read TGTGCCAGCAGTACAGGGAGTTCCAATCAGCCCCAGCATTTT. Its protein is CASSTGSSNQPQHF.

CDR3 region: CASSSWRETEAFF. DNA of the CDR3: TGTGCCAGCAGTTCGTGGAGGGAGACTGAAGCTTTCTTT. The chain combines TRBV6-5 with TRBJ1-1; D uncertain. CDR1 MNHEY and CDR2 SVGAGI come from the germline V gene. V shed 4 bases and J shed 5 bases, with 11 bases lying between them. This CDR3 is built from 13 residues.

The V and J genes are TRBV10-2 and TRBJ2-3; 13 bases agree with TRBD2. From germline, CDR1 is WSHSY and CDR2 SAAADI. The trim removed 2 bases at V and 6 bases at J, leaving 2 bases unmatched. The length of the CDR3 is 15 residues. CDR3 protein: CASSEGLAGADTQYF. The CDR3 DNA is TGCGCCAGCAGTGAGGGACTAGCGGGAGCGGATACGCAGTATTTT.

The chain has TRBV7-2 and TRBJ2-3; D not resolved. The CDR3 is made up of 13 amino acids. Trimming pared 7 bases from V and 4 bases from J, leaving 12 bases between. Germline V gene data show CDR1 as SGHTA and CDR2 as FQGNSA. The CDR3 loop reads CASTTYVADTQYF. DNA of the CDR3: TGTGCCAGCACCACCTACGTCGCAGATACGCAGTATTTT.

V usage is TRBV5-1 and J usage is TRBJ2-3; 8 bases match TRBD2. The trim removed 0 bases at V and 4 bases at J, leaving 4 bases unmatched. Looked up from germline, CDR1 is SGHRS and CDR2 is YFSETQ. CDR3 length: 15 amino acids. The CDR3 DNA is TGCGCCAGCAGCTTGGGGTTAGCGGGACCAGATACGCAGTATTTT. This gives the protein CASSLGLAGPDTQYF.

This rearrangement joins TRBV5-1 to TRBJ2-1, with 7 bases fitting TRBD2. Germline CDR1 SGHRS, CDR2 YFSETQ. The CDR3 totals 16 residues. The V segment lost 0 bases and the J segment 1 base; nucleotides outside the gene matches: 4. The CDR3 reads CASSLVSGFSYNEQFF. The CDR3 DNA sequence: TGCGCCAGCAGCTTGGTTAGCGGGTTTTCCTACAATGAGCAGTTCTTC.

The chain uses TRBV10-3 and TRBJ1-6; the D is unclear. Trimming shortened V by 6 bases and J by 9 bases, and 15 bases separated the two germline ends. The CDR3 spans 14 residues. Germline CDR1 is ENHRY and CDR2 is SYGVKD. The DNA for the CDR3 is TGTGCCATCAGAGACGGAGGAGGACCTTCACCCCTCCACTTT. This sequence encodes CAIRDGGGPSPLHF.

The CDR3 DNA reads as TGTGCCACCAAAGGGAGGGGGGCCGGTAGTAATGAGCAGTTCTTC. Translated, it gives CATKGRGAGSNEQFF. The V and J genes are TRBV6-5 and TRBJ2-1; a possible D gene is TRBD2 (7 bases). The CDR3 loop spans 15 amino acids. Germline V CDR1 and CDR2: MNHEY, SVGAGI. V lost 10 bases to trimming and J lost 7 bases, with 23 bases between them.

The chain carries TRBV5-6 and TRBJ1-3; D possibly corresponds to TRBD1 (5 bases). V lost 0 bases to trimming and J lost 0 bases, with 16 bases between them. Germline V gives CDR1 SGHDT, CDR2 YYEEEE. This CDR3 has 18 residues. CDR3 sequence: CASSLGAGTVNSGNTIYF. The DNA of the CDR3 is TGTGCCAGCAGCTTGGGGGCCGGGACGGTAAACTCTGGAAACACCATATATTTT. Variable domain in full (rest from reference TRBV5-6 and TRBJ1-3): DAGVTQSPTHLIKTRGQQVTLRCSPKSGHDTVSWYQQALGQGPQFIFQYYEEEERQRGNFPDRFSGHQFPNYSSELNVNALLLGDSALYLCASSLGAGTVNSGNTIYFGEGSWLTVV.

The rearrangement joins TRBV29-1 to TRBJ1-4; D perhaps matches TRBD1 (5 bases). V dropped 5 bases and J dropped 7 bases, with 20 bases sitting between them. This CDR3 region has 15 residues. Germline V gene sequence: CDR1 SQVTM, CDR2 ANQGSEA. The CDR3 coding sequence is TGCAGCGTTACTTTCAGGGCCGTTTACCCTGAAAAACTGTTTTTT. Encoded protein: CSVTFRAVYPEKLFF.